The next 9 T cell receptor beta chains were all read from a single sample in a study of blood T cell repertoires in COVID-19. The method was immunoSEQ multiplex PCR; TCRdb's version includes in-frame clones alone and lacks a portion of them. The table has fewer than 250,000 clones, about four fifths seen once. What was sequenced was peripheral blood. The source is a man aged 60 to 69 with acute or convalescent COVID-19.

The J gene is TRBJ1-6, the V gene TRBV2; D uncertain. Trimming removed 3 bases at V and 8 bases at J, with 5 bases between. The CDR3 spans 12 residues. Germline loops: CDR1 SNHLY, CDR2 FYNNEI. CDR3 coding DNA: TGTGCCAGCAGTGAGGGAGATTCACCCCTCCACTTT. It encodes CASSEGDSPLHF.

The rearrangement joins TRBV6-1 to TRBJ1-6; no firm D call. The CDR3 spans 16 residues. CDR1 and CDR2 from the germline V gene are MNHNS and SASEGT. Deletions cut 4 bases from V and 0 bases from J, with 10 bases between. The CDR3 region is CASSVQASSYNSPLHF. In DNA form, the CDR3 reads TGTGCCAGCAGTGTTCAGGCCAGCTCCTATAATTCACCCCTCCACTTT.

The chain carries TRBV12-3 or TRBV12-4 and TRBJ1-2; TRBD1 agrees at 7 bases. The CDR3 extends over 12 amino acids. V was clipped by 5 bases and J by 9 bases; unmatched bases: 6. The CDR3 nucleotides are TGTGCCAGCAGTGACAGGGTTGGGCGCTACACCTTC. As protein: CASSDRVGRYTF.

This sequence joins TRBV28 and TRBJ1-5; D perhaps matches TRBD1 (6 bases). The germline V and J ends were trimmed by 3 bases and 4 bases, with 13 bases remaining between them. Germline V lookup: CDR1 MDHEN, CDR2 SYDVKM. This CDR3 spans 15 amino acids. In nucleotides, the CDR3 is TGTGCCAGCAGTTTCTCCTGGGGGCGTAATCAGCCCCAGCATTTT. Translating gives CASSFSWGRNQPQHF.

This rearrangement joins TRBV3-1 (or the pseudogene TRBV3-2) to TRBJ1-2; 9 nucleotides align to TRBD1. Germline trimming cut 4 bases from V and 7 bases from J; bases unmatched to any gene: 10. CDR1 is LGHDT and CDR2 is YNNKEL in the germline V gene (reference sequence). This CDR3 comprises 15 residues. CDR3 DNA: TGTGCCAGCAGCCCAGACGACACAGGGGGCTTTGGCTACACCTTC. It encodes CASSPDDTGGFGYTF.

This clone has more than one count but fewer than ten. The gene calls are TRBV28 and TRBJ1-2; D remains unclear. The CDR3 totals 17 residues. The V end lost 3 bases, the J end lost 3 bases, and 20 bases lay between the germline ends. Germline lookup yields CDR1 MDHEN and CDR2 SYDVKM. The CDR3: CASSFGRYGVADYGYTF. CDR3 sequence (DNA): TGTGCCAGCAGTTTCGGGAGGTACGGGGTGGCGGACTATGGCTACACCTTC.

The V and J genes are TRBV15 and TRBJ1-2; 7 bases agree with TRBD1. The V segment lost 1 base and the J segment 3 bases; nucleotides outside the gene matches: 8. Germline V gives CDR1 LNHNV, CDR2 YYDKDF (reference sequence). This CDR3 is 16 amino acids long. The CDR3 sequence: CATSRGGQDTYYGYTF. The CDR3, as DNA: TGTGCCACCAGCAGAGGCGGACAGGATACCTACTATGGCTACACCTTC. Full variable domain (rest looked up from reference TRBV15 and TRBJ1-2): DAMVIQNPRYQVTQFGKPVTLSCSQTLNHNVMYWYQQKSSQAPKLLFHYYDKDFNNEADTPDNFQSRRPNTSFCFLDIRSPGLGDTAMYLCATSRGGQDTYYGYTFGSGTRLTVV.

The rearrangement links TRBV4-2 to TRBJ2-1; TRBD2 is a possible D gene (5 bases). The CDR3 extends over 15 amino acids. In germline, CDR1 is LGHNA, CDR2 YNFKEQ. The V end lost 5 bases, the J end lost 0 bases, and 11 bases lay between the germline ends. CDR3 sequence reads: CASSSTGSSYNEQFF. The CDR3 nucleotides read TGTGCCAGCAGCTCGACGGGAAGCTCCTACAATGAGCAGTTCTTC.

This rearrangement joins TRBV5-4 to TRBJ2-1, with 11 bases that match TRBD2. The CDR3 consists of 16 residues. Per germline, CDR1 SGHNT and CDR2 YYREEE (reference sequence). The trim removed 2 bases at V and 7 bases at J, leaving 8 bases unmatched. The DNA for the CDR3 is TGTGCCAGCAGCTTAGCCGCTAGCGGGGGGAGGAATGAGCAGTTCTTC. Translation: CASSLAASGGRNEQFF.